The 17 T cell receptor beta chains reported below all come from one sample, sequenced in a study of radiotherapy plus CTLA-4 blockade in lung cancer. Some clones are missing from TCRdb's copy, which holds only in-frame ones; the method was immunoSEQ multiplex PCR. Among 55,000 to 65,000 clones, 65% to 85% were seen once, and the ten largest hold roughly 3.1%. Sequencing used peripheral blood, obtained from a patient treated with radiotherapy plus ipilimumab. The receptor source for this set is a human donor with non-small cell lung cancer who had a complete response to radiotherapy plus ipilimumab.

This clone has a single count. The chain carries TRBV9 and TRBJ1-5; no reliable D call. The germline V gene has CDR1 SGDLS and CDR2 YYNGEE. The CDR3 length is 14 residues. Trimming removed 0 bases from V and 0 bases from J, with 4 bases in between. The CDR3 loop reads CASSVAVSNQPQHF. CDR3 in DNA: TGTGCCAGCAGCGTAGCTGTTAGCAATCAGCCCCAGCATTTT. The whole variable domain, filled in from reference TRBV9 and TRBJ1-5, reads DSGVTQTPKHLITATGQRVTLRCSPRSGDLSVYWYQQSLDQGLQFLIQYYNGEERAKGNILERFSAQQFPDLHSELNLSSLELGDSALYFCASSVAVSNQPQHFGDGTRLSIL.

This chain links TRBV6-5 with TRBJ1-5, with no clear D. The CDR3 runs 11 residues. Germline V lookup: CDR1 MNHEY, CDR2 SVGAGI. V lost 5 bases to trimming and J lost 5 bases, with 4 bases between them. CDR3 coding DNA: TGTGCCAGCAGTGGCTATCAGCCCCAGCATTTT. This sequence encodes CASSGYQPQHF.

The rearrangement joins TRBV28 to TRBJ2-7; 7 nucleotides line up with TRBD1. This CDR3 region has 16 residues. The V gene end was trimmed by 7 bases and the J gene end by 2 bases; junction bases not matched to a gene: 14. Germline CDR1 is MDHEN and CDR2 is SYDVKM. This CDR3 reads CASTNPLTGIAYEQYF. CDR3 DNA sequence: TGTGCCAGCACTAACCCCCTGACAGGGATTGCCTACGAGCAGTACTTC.

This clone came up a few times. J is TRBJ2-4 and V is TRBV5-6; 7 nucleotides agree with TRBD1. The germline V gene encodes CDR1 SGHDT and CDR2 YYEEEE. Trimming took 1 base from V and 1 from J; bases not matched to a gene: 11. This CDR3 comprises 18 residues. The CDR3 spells CASSLRWQGVWAKNIQYF. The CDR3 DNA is TGTGCCAGCAGCTTGAGGTGGCAGGGGGTTTGGGCCAAAAACATTCAGTACTTC.

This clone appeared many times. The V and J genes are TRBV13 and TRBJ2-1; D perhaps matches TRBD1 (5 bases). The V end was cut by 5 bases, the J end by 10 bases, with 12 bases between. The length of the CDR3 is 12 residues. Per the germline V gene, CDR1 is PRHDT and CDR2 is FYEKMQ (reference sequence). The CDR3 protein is CASSTRAGEQFF. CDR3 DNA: TGTGCCAGCAGCACCAGGGCCGGCGAGCAGTTCTTC.

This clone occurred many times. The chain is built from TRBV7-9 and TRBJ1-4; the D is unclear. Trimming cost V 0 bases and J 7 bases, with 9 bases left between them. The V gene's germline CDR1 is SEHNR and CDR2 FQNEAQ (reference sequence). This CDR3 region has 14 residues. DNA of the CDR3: TGTGCCAGCAGCTTAGCCCGCGGCGGTGAAAAACTGTTTTTT. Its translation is CASSLARGGEKLFF.

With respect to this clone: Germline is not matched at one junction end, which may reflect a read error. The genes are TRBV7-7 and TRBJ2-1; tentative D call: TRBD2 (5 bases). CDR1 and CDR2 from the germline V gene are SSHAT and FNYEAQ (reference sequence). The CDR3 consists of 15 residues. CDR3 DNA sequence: TGTGCTAGCAGCTTAGGGTGGAGGCCCTACAATGAGCAGTTCTTC. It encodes CASSLGWRPYNEQFF.

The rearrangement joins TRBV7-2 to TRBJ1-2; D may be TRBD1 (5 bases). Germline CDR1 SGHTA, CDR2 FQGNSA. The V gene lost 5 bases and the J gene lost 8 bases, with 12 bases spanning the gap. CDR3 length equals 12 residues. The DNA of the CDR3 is TGTGCCAGCAGCCCCACAGGTCGCGGCTACACCTTC. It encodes CASSPTGRGYTF.

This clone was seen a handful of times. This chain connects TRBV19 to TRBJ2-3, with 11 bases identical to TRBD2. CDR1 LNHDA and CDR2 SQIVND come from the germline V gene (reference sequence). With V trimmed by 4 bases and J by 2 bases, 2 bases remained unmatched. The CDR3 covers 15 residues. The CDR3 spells CASSTGLADTDTQYF. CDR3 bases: TGTGCCAGTAGTACGGGACTAGCGGACACAGATACGCAGTATTTT.

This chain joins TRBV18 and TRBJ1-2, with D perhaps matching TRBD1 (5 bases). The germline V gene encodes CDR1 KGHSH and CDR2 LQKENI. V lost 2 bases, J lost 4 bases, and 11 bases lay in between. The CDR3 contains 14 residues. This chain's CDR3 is CASSPLGQTYGYTF. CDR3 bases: TGTGCCAGCTCACCATTGGGGCAGACCTATGGCTACACCTTC.

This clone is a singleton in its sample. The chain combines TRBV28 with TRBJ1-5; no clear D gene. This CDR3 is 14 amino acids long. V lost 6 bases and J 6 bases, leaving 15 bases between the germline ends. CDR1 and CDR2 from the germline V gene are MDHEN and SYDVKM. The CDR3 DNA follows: TGTGCCAGCAGCCCTACCTTCAGGTTTCAGCCCCAGCATTTT. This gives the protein CASSPTFRFQPQHF.

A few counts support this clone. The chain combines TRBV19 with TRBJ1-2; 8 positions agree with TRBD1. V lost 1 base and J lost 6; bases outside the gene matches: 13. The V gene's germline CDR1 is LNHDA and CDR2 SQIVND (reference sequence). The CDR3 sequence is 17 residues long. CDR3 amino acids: CASSIGDRTAVGNGYTF. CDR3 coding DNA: TGTGCCAGTAGTATAGGGGACAGGACGGCTGTAGGGAATGGCTACACCTTC.

The CDR3 DNA reads as TGTGCCAGTTCCGGGACAGGCGACTCTGGGGCCAACGTCCTGACTTTC. It specifies CASSGTGDSGANVLTF. The chain is built from TRBV21-1 and TRBJ2-6; TRBD1 was called by the table and not checked on the DNA. TRBV21-1 counts as a pseudogene. The CDR3 spans 16 residues.

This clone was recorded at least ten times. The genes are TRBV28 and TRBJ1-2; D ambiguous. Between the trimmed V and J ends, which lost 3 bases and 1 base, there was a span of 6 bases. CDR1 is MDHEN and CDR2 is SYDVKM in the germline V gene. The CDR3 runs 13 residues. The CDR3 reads CASSFGLNYGYTF. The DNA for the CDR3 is TGTGCCAGCAGTTTTGGGCTTAACTATGGCTACACCTTC.

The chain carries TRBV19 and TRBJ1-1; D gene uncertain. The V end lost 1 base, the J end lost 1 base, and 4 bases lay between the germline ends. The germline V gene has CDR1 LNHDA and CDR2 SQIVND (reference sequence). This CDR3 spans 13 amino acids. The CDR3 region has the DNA TGTGCCAGTAGTATAGCCCAGAACACTGAAGCTTTCTTT. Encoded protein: CASSIAQNTEAFF.

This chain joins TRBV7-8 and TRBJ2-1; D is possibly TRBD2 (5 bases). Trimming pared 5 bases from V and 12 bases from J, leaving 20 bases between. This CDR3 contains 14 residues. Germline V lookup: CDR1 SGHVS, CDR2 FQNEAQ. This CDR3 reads CASSGVVSGGGQFF. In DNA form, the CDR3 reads TGTGCCAGCAGCGGTGTGGTTTCAGGAGGCGGGCAGTTCTTC.

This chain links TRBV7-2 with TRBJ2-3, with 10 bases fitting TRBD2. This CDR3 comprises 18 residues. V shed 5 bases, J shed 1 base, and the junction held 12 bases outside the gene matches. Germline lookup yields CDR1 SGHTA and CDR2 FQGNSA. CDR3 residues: CASSKVGSGGYRTDTQYF. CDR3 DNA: TGTGCCAGCAGCAAAGTGGGTAGCGGGGGGTACCGCACAGATACGCAGTATTTT.